The table lists the clone carrying this TCR beta chain with many counts. Its antigen is still unknown. Amplification of TCR beta CDR3 regions used RNA transcripts. HTBI primers served in a first-round RT-PCR, which a second-round multiplex PCR followed. TCRdb itself ran the multiplex PCR reads through MiXCR, one entry per CDR3 protein. This sample yields a few hundred thousand distinct CDR3 sequences, of which about 18% are seen a single time; 2.4% belongs to the top ten. The data were taken from a study of Graves' ophthalmopathy and Graves' hyperthyroidism. Study context: No treatment had been given when peripheral blood was collected at initial diagnosis. Findings and caveats of the study: Discrimination between ophthalmopathy and stable hyperthyroidism by a 13-signature model showed 87.88% sensitivity and 70% to 84% specificity.

Certain patients, namely those with other autoimmune diseases, uncontrolled infections, pregnancy or lactation, were excluded. Clinicians made diagnoses from clinical symptoms, serum thyroxine, TRAb, thyroid ultrasound and orbital computed tomography. V was clipped by 6 bases and J by 4 bases; unmatched bases: 10. This CDR3 has 14 residues. Germline V gene lookup returns CDR1 DFQATT and CDR2 SNEGSKA (reference sequence). This chain links TRBV20-1 with TRBJ2-5, with TRBD1 matching over 8 bases. This receptor was taken from an adult woman with stable Graves' hyperthyroidism. Sequenced material: peripheral blood. In DNA, the CDR3 is TGCAGTGCGCGGAGTTCAGGGGGCGTAGAGACCCAGTACTTC. Encoded protein: CSARSSGGVETQYF.